This T cell receptor beta chain was documented in a study of T cell repertoires in cytomegalovirus infection. Study at large: In public TCR beta signatures, there were indications of both CMV infection and matching HLA type. Study-level findings and limits: Pooled public TCR beta family frequency picked out CMV carriers with the relevant HLA. Ex vivo responses were dominated by HLA-C-restricted CMV-specific TCR beta clonotypes.

CDR1 MNHEY and CDR2 SMNVEV come from the germline V gene (reference sequence). V lost 3 bases and J 6 bases, leaving 11 bases between the germline ends. The CDR3 contains 13 residues. The table lists this clonotype with many counts. Antigen unknown. One entry per CDR3 protein results from TCRdb running MiXCR on the reads. The sample records about 310,000 distinct CDR3 sequences, around a sixth being singletons. The sample taken for sequencing was PBMCs. This clonotype was sampled from a human donor in good health (CMV status not recorded). Some clones in this sample may be carry-over from other donors' samples. The chain is built from TRBV27 and TRBJ1-2; D gene ambiguous. CDR3 nucleotide sequence: TGTGCCAGCAGTTTTAGGCAGACTAATGGCTACACCTTC. It codes for CASSFRQTNGYTF.